Listed below are T cell receptor beta chains from one sample, sequenced in a study of early T cells in non-severe SARS-CoV-2 infection. TCRdb reanalysed the 5' RACE reads using MiXCR and keeps one entry per CDR3 protein. The table lists tens of thousands of distinct CDR3 sequences, roughly 14% of them singletons. Sequencing used whole blood. The receptors originated from an adult who was a healthcare worker with PCR-confirmed SARS-CoV-2 infection or an uninfected control (not recorded which). CDR3s leave out the opening cysteine and the closing phenylalanine or tryptophan. The size of a clone is reported for some rows only, either as once, few or many, or as a class for expanded clones.

V: TRBV12-3/TRBV12-4
J: TRBJ1-2
size: few
CDR3: ASSPNVGFYGYT

V: TRBV9
J: TRBJ1-1
size: once
CDR3: ASSNRGETEAF

V: TRBV27
J: TRBJ1-5
size: once
CDR3: ASSLTVNQPQH

V: TRBV7-6
J: TRBJ2-7
size: few
CDR3: ASSLGDLYEQY

V: TRBV5-6
J: TRBJ2-3
size: many
CDR3: ASSWDPDTQY

V: TRBV6-6
J: TRBJ2-1
size: many
CDR3: ASSALRGGYNEQF

V: TRBV20-1
J: TRBJ1-4
size: -
CDR3: SATPTGRSEKLF

V: TRBV7-3
J: TRBJ2-3
size: -
CDR3: ASSLAGITDTQY

V: TRBV6-4
J: TRBJ2-3
size: few
CDR3: ASSASGASTDTQY

V: TRBV5-1
J: TRBJ1-2
size: few
CDR3: ASSLEGQTYYGYT

V: TRBV3-1
J: TRBJ2-7
size: -
CDR3: ASSHRGLRRRSYEQY

V: TRBV11-2
J: TRBJ2-2
size: many
CDR3: ASSLSGWGQIGTGELF

V: TRBV29-1
J: TRBJ1-1
size: many
CDR3: SVEQGARTEAF

V: TRBV7-2
J: TRBJ1-6
size: few
CDR3: ASSLVGQNGLYNSPLH

V: TRBV2
J: TRBJ2-3
size: -
CDR3: ASEGTGRSTDTQY

V: TRBV6-2/TRBV6-3
J: TRBJ1-5
size: -
CDR3: ASRDQVDQPQH

V: TRBV6-2/TRBV6-3
J: TRBJ2-3
size: -
CDR3: ASRWTKDTQY

V: TRBV11-2
J: TRBJ1-1
size: few
CDR3: ASSRAPGSNTEAF

V: TRBV4-2
J: TRBJ2-1
size: few
CDR3: ASSQGRGLVAVEEQF

V: TRBV10-2
J: TRBJ1-1
size: few
CDR3: ASKGQGIQTTEAF

V: TRBV6-2/TRBV6-3
J: TRBJ1-1
size: -
CDR3: ASSFGNTEAF

V: TRBV27
J: TRBJ1-1
size: -
CDR3: ASSTGARTEAF

V: TRBV4-2
J: TRBJ2-1
size: many
CDR3: ASSRLAGGYSYNEQF

V: TRBV2
J: TRBJ1-5
size: many
CDR3: ASIVSDSPNQPQH

V: TRBV3-1
J: TRBJ2-3
size: -
CDR3: ASSQHAPSTSGGETDTQY

V: TRBV12-3/TRBV12-4
J: TRBJ1-3
size: many
CDR3: ASSSPQGAAAGNTIY

V: TRBV10-3
J: TRBJ1-2
size: -
CDR3: AISDRGIYGYT

V: TRBV6-5
J: TRBJ2-7
size: -
CDR3: ASSYRDRAYEQY

V: TRBV30
J: TRBJ2-3
size: -
CDR3: AWSLGTRTDTQY

V: TRBV20-1
J: TRBJ2-1
size: few
CDR3: SASSGNSYNEQF

V: TRBV20-1
J: TRBJ2-7
size: few
CDR3: SAAGAAYEQY

V: TRBV12-3/TRBV12-4
J: TRBJ2-7
size: -
CDR3: ASRGGFNSYEQY

V: TRBV12-3/TRBV12-4
J: TRBJ2-7
size: many
CDR3: ASSFSYEQY

V: TRBV29-1
J: TRBJ2-1
size: -
CDR3: SVEDKWDEQF

V: TRBV19
J: TRBJ2-1
size: -
CDR3: ASKVGTTSEQF

V: TRBV10-3
J: TRBJ1-6
size: many
CDR3: AISELGPRSSYNSPLH

V: TRBV10-1
J: TRBJ2-3
size: -
CDR3: ASSERRAGLSTDTQY

V: TRBV20-1
J: TRBJ1-6
size: -
CDR3: SAEGGGSYNSPLH

V: TRBV10-2
J: TRBJ1-1
size: few
CDR3: ASSEGGPEAF

V: TRBV20-1
J: TRBJ2-4
size: few
CDR3: SAPERGRNIQY

V: TRBV3-1
J: TRBJ2-3
size: many
CDR3: ASSQAAGGADTQY

V: TRBV9
J: TRBJ1-2
size: many
CDR3: ASSAGTALTYGYT

V: TRBV29-1
J: TRBJ2-3
size: many
CDR3: SVHPGTRDTDTQY

V: TRBV10-3
J: TRBJ1-1
size: few
CDR3: AISEPPGQGFGTEAF

V: TRBV5-1
J: TRBJ1-2
size: few
CDR3: ASSLDQRTYGYT

V: TRBV5-6
J: TRBJ2-3
size: -
CDR3: ASRRQETDTQY

V: TRBV5-1
J: TRBJ1-1
size: few
CDR3: ASSLDPGTNTEAF

V: TRBV18
J: TRBJ1-6
size: -
CDR3: ASSPPGQESFSPLH

V: TRBV11-2
J: TRBJ2-7
size: -
CDR3: ATTKWPVSYEQY

V: TRBV7-6
J: TRBJ1-3
size: many
CDR3: ASSLGRGYSGNTIY

V: TRBV7-2
J: TRBJ1-1
size: -
CDR3: ASSGRQAEAF

V: TRBV29-1
J: TRBJ2-1
size: few
CDR3: SVGLAGLQF

V: TRBV7-9
J: TRBJ2-3
size: -
CDR3: ASSQGTASTDTQY

V: TRBV2
J: TRBJ2-7
size: few
CDR3: ASSEGSLSYEQY

V: TRBV5-1
J: TRBJ1-6
size: few
CDR3: ASSLRVARSYNSPLH

V: TRBV4-1
J: TRBJ1-5
size: -
CDR3: ASSQEGQGYQPQH